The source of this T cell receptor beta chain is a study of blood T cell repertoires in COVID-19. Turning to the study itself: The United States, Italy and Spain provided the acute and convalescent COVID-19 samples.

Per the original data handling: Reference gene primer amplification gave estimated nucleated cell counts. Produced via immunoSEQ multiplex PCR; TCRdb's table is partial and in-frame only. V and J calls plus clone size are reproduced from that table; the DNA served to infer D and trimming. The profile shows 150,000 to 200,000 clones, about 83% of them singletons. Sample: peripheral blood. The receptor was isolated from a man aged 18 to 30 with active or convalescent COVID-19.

For the CDR3, the DNA is TGTGCCAGCAGCCCGACGATAGGTAGGGGTCAGCCCCAGCATTTT. It translates to CASSPTIGRGQPQHF. The genes are TRBV11-2 and TRBJ1-5, with D possibly being TRBD1 (5 bases). V was clipped by 5 bases and J by 6 bases, with 17 bases between them. Germline values: CDR1 SGHAT, CDR2 FQNNGV. The CDR3 length is 15 residues.